These 19 T cell receptor beta chains were sequenced from one sample in a study of cytomegalovirus exposure and HLA in healthy donors. PCR involved 60 Vbeta and 13 Jbeta primers. Profiling relied on immunoSEQ multiplex PCR, and the TCRdb table lists in-frame clones only, not all of them. The sample records tens of thousands of clones, about 73% being singletons. Sequencing input: PBMCs. The receptors were sampled from a woman aged 45-65 years in good health and CMV-seropositive.

The CDR3 DNA reads TGTGCCAGCAGTACACCCTACGAGCAGTACTTC. Protein: CASSTPYEQYF. The gene calls are TRBV6-1 and TRBJ2-7; D is unresolved. The germline V gene has CDR1 MNHNS and CDR2 SASEGT. The CDR3 sequence is 11 residues long. V lost 5 bases and J lost 2, with 4 bases in between.

This sequence joins TRBV6-5 and TRBJ2-4, with 8 bases fitting TRBD1. The CDR3 covers 14 residues. V lost 4 bases and J lost 8; bases outside the gene matches: 7. Per the germline V gene, CDR1 is MNHEY and CDR2 is SVGAGI. The CDR3 protein is CASSSPPTGDIQYF. The DNA for the CDR3 is TGTGCCAGCAGTTCTCCTCCGACAGGGGACATTCAGTACTTC.

This clone was counted a few times. The gene calls are TRBV28 and TRBJ2-7; 9 bases line up with TRBD2. Trimming took 6 bases from V and 3 from J; bases not matched to a gene: 12. Germline-derived CDR1 and CDR2 are MDHEN and SYDVKM. The CDR3 has 16 residues. The CDR3, as DNA: TGTGCCAGCAGCTTAGAGGGTAGCGGGAGAATCTACGAGCAGTACTTC. Translating gives CASSLEGSGRIYEQYF.

This rearrangement joins TRBV5-1 to TRBJ2-7; 7 positions agree with TRBD1. The trim removed 3 bases at V and 5 bases at J, leaving 8 bases unmatched. The CDR3 sequence is 14 residues long. Germline CDR1 is SGHRS and CDR2 is YFSETQ. The chain's CDR3 is CASSSDRTVDEQYF. CDR3 DNA: TGCGCCAGCAGCTCGGACAGGACCGTCGACGAGCAGTACTTC.

A single count supports this clone. The chain combines TRBV4-3 with TRBJ2-2; tentatively, D is TRBD2 (6 bases). Trimming took off 3 bases at V and 7 bases at J, with 9 bases between the two ends. Germline assignment: CDR1 LGHNA and CDR2 YSLEER. This CDR3 region has 13 residues. The CDR3 region is CASSQGGVGELFF. The CDR3, as DNA: TGCGCCAGCAGCCAGGGGGGAGTCGGGGAGCTGTTTTTT.

V gene TRBV25-1 combines with J gene TRBJ1-2; D unresolved. CDR3 length: 16 residues. CDR1 and CDR2 from the germline V gene are MGHDK and SYGVNS. Trimming stripped 4 bases from V and 4 bases from J, with 19 bases between. The CDR3 DNA follows: TGTGCCAGCAGTGGTCACACCTCCTGGGGAGGCTATGGCTACACCTTC. Protein: CASSGHTSWGGYGYTF.

The chain couples TRBV11-2 to TRBJ2-7, with 8 bases identical to TRBD1. Germline CDR1 and CDR2: SGHAT and FQNNGV. The ends lost 2 bases at V and 4 bases at J; junction bases unmatched: 7. The CDR3 is 15 amino acids. CDR3 coding DNA: TGTGCCAGCAGCTTAAACAGAGGACAGGGTTACGAGCAGTACTTC. It yields the protein CASSLNRGQGYEQYF. Looking up the rest from reference TRBV11-2 and TRBJ2-7 gives the full variable domain: EAGVAQSPRYKIIEKRQSVAFWCNPISGHATLYWYQQILGQGPKLLIQFQNNGVVDDSQLPKDRFSAERLKGVDSTLKIQPAKLEDSAVYLCASSLNRGQGYEQYFGPGTRLTVT.

The rearrangement uses TRBV9 and TRBJ2-7; 14 bases line up with TRBD2. The ends lost 3 bases at V and 7 bases at J; junction bases unmatched: 12. Germline loops: CDR1 SGDLS, CDR2 YYNGEE. This CDR3 is built from 17 residues. The DNA for the CDR3 is TGTGCCAGCAGCGGACTAGCGGGGGGGCCCGGTTTCAGGGAGCAGTACTTC. It yields the protein CASSGLAGGPGFREQYF.

The genes are TRBV19 and TRBJ1-1; no reliable D call. The CDR3 contains 15 residues. Germline loops: CDR1 LNHDA, CDR2 SQIVND (reference sequence). Trimming pared 5 bases from V and 0 bases from J, leaving 13 bases between. The CDR3 loop reads CASSRNTDLNTEAFF. CDR3 bases: TGTGCCAGTAGTCGTAACACTGACTTGAACACTGAAGCTTTCTTT.

This clone was seen a handful of times. The rearrangement joins TRBV18 to TRBJ2-3; D gene uncertain. With 2 bases removed from V and 2 bases from J, the gap between germline ends came to 8 bases. This CDR3 has 14 residues. CDR1 KGHSH and CDR2 LQKENI come from the germline V gene. Here the CDR3 DNA reads TGTGCCAGCTCACCAGCTAGAGACACAGATACGCAGTATTTT. Protein: CASSPARDTDTQYF.

The chain joins TRBV5-1 to TRBJ2-1; 14 bases are a match to TRBD2. V shed 4 bases and J 3 bases; nucleotides not matched to a gene: 3. CDR1 is SGHRS and CDR2 is YFSETQ in the germline V gene. The CDR3 totals 16 residues. In DNA, the CDR3 is TGCGCCAGCAGCCCGGGACTAGCGGGAGACTACAATGAGCAGTTCTTC. Its translation is CASSPGLAGDYNEQFF.

This sequence joins TRBV6-1 and TRBJ2-2, with unresolved D. Germline assignment: CDR1 MNHNS and CDR2 SASEGT. V lost 5 bases, J lost 1 base, and 8 bases lay in between. CDR3 length equals 14 residues. The CDR3 coding sequence is TGTGCCAGCAGTTTCGAGGAGAACACCGGGGAGCTGTTTTTT. The encoded protein is CASSFEENTGELFF.

CDR3 coding DNA: TGTGCCAGCAGCCCCCCTAGCGGACTAGCCAAAAACATTCAGTACTTC. Amino acids: CASSPPSGLAKNIQYF. This chain connects TRBV9 to TRBJ2-4, with TRBD2 matching 7 bases. The CDR3 has 16 residues. V shed 4 bases and J 0 bases; nucleotides not matched to a gene: 7. CDR1 and CDR2 (germline): SGDLS, YYNGEE.

This chain joins TRBV6-1 and TRBJ2-7; tentative D call: TRBD2 (5 bases). The CDR3 length is 14 residues. Germline V gives CDR1 MNHNS, CDR2 SASEGT. Trimming shortened V by 7 bases and J by 4 bases, and 17 bases separated the two germline ends. In DNA form, the CDR3 reads TGTGCCAGCAACCCGCGGGCAGGCCCGTACGAGCAGTACTTC. Residues: CASNPRAGPYEQYF.

This clone is a singleton in its sample. The chain carries TRBV6-1 and TRBJ2-7; a weak D match, TRBD2 (5 bases). V lost 1 base and J 0 bases, leaving 13 bases between the germline ends. Germline V CDR1 and CDR2: MNHNS, SASEGT. There are 16 residues in the CDR3. CDR3 DNA: TGTGCCAGCAGTGAAGATGGAGGCTTAAGCTCCTACGAGCAGTACTTC. This gives the protein CASSEDGGLSSYEQYF.

In its sample, this clone was seen once. The chain employs TRBV27 and TRBJ1-5; 7 positions agree with TRBD1. The CDR3 consists of 12 residues. Germline-derived CDR1 and CDR2 are MNHEY and SMNVEV (reference sequence). V dropped 8 bases and J dropped 4; count of bases not matched to a gene: 2. The CDR3 DNA follows: TGTGCCAGCCCGACAGGGAATCAGCCCCAGCATTTT. It translates to CASPTGNQPQHF.

This chain connects TRBV25-1 to TRBJ1-1; no reliable D call. With 3 bases removed from V and 0 bases from J, the gap between germline ends came to 14 bases. The germline gives CDR1 MGHDK, CDR2 SYGVNS. The CDR3 extends over 16 amino acids. The DNA for the CDR3 is TGTGCCAGCAGTGAGCCGGGGATGGGAATGAACACTGAAGCTTTCTTT. It yields the protein CASSEPGMGMNTEAFF.

The chain is built from TRBV2 and TRBJ2-3, with 9 bases matching TRBD2. This CDR3 spans 14 amino acids. The V gene end was trimmed by 3 bases and the J gene end by 5 bases; junction bases not matched to a gene: 3. Germline V gene lookup returns CDR1 SNHLY and CDR2 FYNNEI. CDR3 nucleotides: TGTGCCAGCAGTGAGCGAGCGGGGGGAGATACGCAGTATTTT. Amino acids: CASSERAGGDTQYF.

CDR3 sequence (DNA): TGTGCCAGCAGTTACTCGCTGACTAACCCCTACGAGCAGTACTTC. It yields the protein CASSYSLTNPYEQYF. The chain recombines TRBV6-6 with TRBJ2-7; a possible D gene is TRBD2 (5 bases). Trimming removed 0 bases at V and 2 bases at J, with 11 bases between. Germline V lookup: CDR1 MNHNY, CDR2 SVGAGI (reference sequence). There are 15 residues in the CDR3.